The sequence of this TCR beta chain was determined in a study of STAT5B mutations in CD4+ large granular lymphocyte leukemia (dated by TCRdb to 2021 to 2024). For the study in its entirety: Among healthy controls, the CDR3 'QG' motif was associated with a particular HLA allele. Flow cytometry on FACSCanto II or FACSVerse showed that the purified fractions were more than 95% pure among lymphocytes. TCRbeta repertoires of CD4+ T-cell large granular lymphocyte leukemia patients were compared with those of healthy blood donors.

Comments on this clone: It lacks a known antigen. No base qualities exist here, and no much larger clone lies one base off it.

Beyond this particular receptor, the publication reports: Greater clonality appeared to be present in CD4-sorted patient repertoires than in healthy CD4+ repertoires, and the difference was retained after the putative leukemic clones were removed. The main leukemic clonotypes were found to be private to each patient, although around 26% of the main leukemic clonotypes were detected at low frequency in the non-leukemic repertoires of other patients. The data were not HLA-matched, and the higher clonality in CD4+ T-LGLL than in CD8+ T-LGLL could be due to the relatively small sample size. TRBV06-family usage was enriched among the top patient clones (8/27) compared with healthy controls (2/35).

The immunoSEQ assay at survey resolution was applied to genomic DNA for sequencing of TCRbeta rearrangements. The study's processing was this. In the TCR sequencing data, the smallest productive clonotype frequency that could be detected was 2.59 x 10-5. Only productive TCRbeta rearrangements, meaning sequences that were complete and in-frame, were kept for the analyses. Clonality for each sample was calculated as Simpson clonality in the immunoSEQ Analyzer version 3.0. Clones were categorized by frequency as very rare, small, medium, large (1-20%) or hyperexpanded (>20%). OLGA 1.2.3 estimated generation probabilities, VDJtools produced V-gene circos plots, VDJdb was queried for specificities, and GLIPH identified CDR3 motifs. TCRdb's version of the immuneACCESS table is confined to in-frame rearrangements and falls short of the full clone set. An unresolved V gene accounts for under half of the shortfall where checked; the remainder is of unknown origin. The DNA was the basis for D and trimming; V, J and clone size are from that table. Here the sample has 37,000 or so clones; roughly 87% occur a single time. The ten largest clones capture 3.4% of the sample.

The healthy controls were 40 or so blood donors, and the buffy coats of these donors were supplied by the Finnish Red Cross blood service. All TCR-sequenced material derived from peripheral blood: patient blood samples and healthy donor buffy coats. Ficoll-Hypaque gradient centrifugation was used to isolate peripheral blood mononuclear cells. For the healthy controls, CD4+ cells were obtained from buffy coats by magnetic purification. The Gentra Puregene Cell and Tissue kit was used to extract genomic DNA, and a Qubit 2.0 fluorometer was used to measure the amount of genomic DNA. The cysteine opens and the phenylalanine closes a CDR3 of 12 amino acids. The DNA shown is the 36-base CDR3, in frame from base 1. A distance of 12 bases separates the germline ends of V and J, which lose 11 bases and 7 bases respectively. Looking up the germline V gene yields CDR1 SNHLY and CDR2 FYNNEI.

The rearranged chain carries TRBV2 and TRBJ1-6; no D gene can be assigned with confidence. Material: CD4+ T cells from blood buffy coats. The sequence came from a human donor in good health. The CDR3 region: CARRVGNSPLHF. At the DNA level, the sequence is TGTGCCCGCCGGGTGGGGAATTCACCCCTCCACTTT.